Below are 9 T cell receptor beta chains sequenced from a single sample in a study of metastatic and nonmetastatic thyroid tumors. TCRdb re-processed the PCR reads through MiXCR. The sample consists of about 40,000 clones, about a sixth of them appearing once. Every patient was untreated before thyroid surgery. The specimen was tumor tissue. The receptors stem from a female donor with papillary thyroid cancer or a benign thyroid nodule (not recorded which). Some clones in this sample may be carry-over from other donors' samples.

In its sample, this clone was seen many times. The chain combines TRBV10-3 with TRBJ1-1, with 9 bases identical to TRBD1. Trimming cost V 10 bases and J 5 bases; bases outside gene matches: 2. Germline CDR1 and CDR2: ENHRY and SYGVKD. The CDR3 is 11 amino acids. The CDR3 protein is CASGQGTEAFF. The CDR3 region has the DNA TGTGCCAGCGGACAGGGGACTGAAGCTTTCTTT.

The rearrangement uses TRBV5-1 and TRBJ2-7; 7 nucleotides line up with TRBD2. The length of the CDR3 is 15 residues. Germline V CDR1 and CDR2: SGHRS, YFSETQ. V was pared by 0 bases and J by 6 bases, with 9 bases of the junction left unmatched. The CDR3 DNA reads TGCGCCAGCAGCTTGGCCTCAGGGAGGGCCTCCGAGCAGTACTTC. Its translation: CASSLASGRASEQYF.

This clone is labeled as large (0.1 to 1%). The V gene is TRBV24-1, the J gene TRBJ2-1; 8 positions match TRBD1. The length of the CDR3 is 16 residues. Looked up from germline, CDR1 is KGHDR and CDR2 is SFDVKD. The V and J ends lost 4 bases and 8 bases, in that order; junction bases with no gene match: 12. CDR3 nucleotides: TGTGCCACCAGTGACCCCGGACAGGGTAAGGTAGATGAGCAGTTCTTC. Its protein product is CATSDPGQGKVDEQFF.

This clone appeared many times. The genes are TRBV9 and TRBJ2-1; 9 positions agree with TRBD2. Germline V gene lookup returns CDR1 SGDLS and CDR2 YYNGEE. This CDR3 comprises 14 residues. The J segment lost 7 bases and the V segment lost 2 bases, leaving 4 bases of the junction unmatched. CDR3 sequence reads: CASSVVAGGNEQFF. The CDR3 region has the DNA TGTGCCAGCAGCGTTGTCGCGGGAGGGAATGAGCAGTTCTTC.

This clone has ten or more counts. The chain has TRBV7-9 and TRBJ2-1, with a tentative D call TRBD2 (5 bases). The CDR3 sequence is 14 residues long. V was shortened by 1 base and J by 6 bases, with 10 bases between the two germline ends. Germline CDR1 reads SEHNR; CDR2 reads FQNEAQ (reference sequence). The DNA of the CDR3 is TGTGCCAGCAGCTTAGTTGGTGGGAGCAATGAGCAGTTCTTC. Its protein product is CASSLVGGSNEQFF.

In this sample, this clone turned up many times. The chain couples TRBV6-1 to TRBJ2-3; D is perhaps TRBD2 (5 bases). V lost 6 bases and J lost 2, with 18 bases in between. The CDR3 is made up of 16 amino acids. Germline CDR1 and CDR2: MNHNS and SASEGT. The CDR3: CASSSNPTTFTDTQYF. For the CDR3, the DNA is TGTGCCAGCAGCTCCAACCCGACTACCTTCACAGATACGCAGTATTTT.

This clone was seen many times. The chain combines TRBV6-1 with TRBJ2-1; 9 bases agree with TRBD2. Germline V CDR1 and CDR2: MNHNS, SASEGT. Germline trimming cut 5 bases from V and 3 bases from J; bases unmatched to any gene: 5. The CDR3 covers 15 residues. In nucleotides, the CDR3 is TGTGCCAGCAGTCCCGTTAGCGGGAGCTACAATGAGCAGTTCTTC. Its translation: CASSPVSGSYNEQFF.

Of note for this clone: Sequence at one end of the junction differs from germline and may be a read error. The rearrangement joins TRBV19 to TRBJ2-7; D gene uncertain. The germline V gene encodes CDR1 LNHDA and CDR2 SQIVND (reference sequence). The CDR3 runs 14 residues. CDR3 sequence reads: CASSKSCGSYEQYF. CDR3 nucleotides: TGCGCCAGTAGTAAATCCTGTGGATCCTACGAGCAGTACTTC.

The table lists this clone with many counts. This chain uses TRBV20-1 with TRBJ2-5; tentative D call: TRBD2 (6 bases). Deletions cut 6 bases from V and 4 bases from J, with 12 bases between. CDR3 length: 12 amino acids. CDR1 and CDR2 (germline): DFQATT, SNEGSKA (reference sequence). The CDR3 DNA reads as TGCAGTGCGGGCCTCGGGGGAGAGACCCAGTACTTC. The encoded protein is CSAGLGGETQYF.